This T cell receptor beta chain was profiled in a study of blood T cell repertoires in COVID-19. In the study overall: Samples of COVID-19 (acute and convalescent) were obtained from the United States, Italy and Spain. PBMCs, B-cell-depleted T cells, or T cells provided the cDNA or gDNA that made up the material.

The trim removed 7 bases at V and 3 bases at J, leaving 13 bases unmatched. This CDR3 comprises 17 residues. CDR1 is MDHEN and CDR2 is SYDVKM in the germline V gene. Assay used: immunoSEQ multiplex PCR; TCRdb lists only in-frame clones, some missing. The table includes some 89,000 clones, approximately 90% detected once. This rearrangement joins TRBV28 to TRBJ2-3, with 10 positions matching TRBD2. The sample consisted of peripheral blood. The TCR sequence derives from a human donor in a cohort sampled during active COVID-19. CDR3 amino acids: CASTLAGEAYRTDTQYF. Written as DNA, the CDR3 is TGTGCCAGCACCCTAGCGGGAGAGGCGTATAGAACAGATACGCAGTATTTT.